This T cell receptor beta chain was found in a study of CD8+CD57+ T cells in acquired aplastic anemia. This CDR3 comprises 14 residues. Germline lookup yields CDR1 SGDLS and CDR2 YYNGEE. V was clipped by 0 bases and J by 8 bases, with 11 bases between them. The use of genomic DNA as template underpinned the TCR beta VDJ and CDR3 profiling. TCRdb passed the reads through MiXCR, listing each CDR3 protein once. This sample has more than 150,000 distinct CDR3 sequences, with about 47% found just once. Input material: sorted CD4+, CD8+, or CD8+CD57+ T cells (not recorded which) from PBMCs. The sequence came from a human donor in good health. The chain couples TRBV9 to TRBJ1-4, with a tentative D call TRBD1 (6 bases). The CDR3 nucleotides read TGTGCCAGCAGCGTAGTCGGGGGGCCCGAAAAACTGTTTTTT. This sequence encodes CASSVVGGPEKLFF.